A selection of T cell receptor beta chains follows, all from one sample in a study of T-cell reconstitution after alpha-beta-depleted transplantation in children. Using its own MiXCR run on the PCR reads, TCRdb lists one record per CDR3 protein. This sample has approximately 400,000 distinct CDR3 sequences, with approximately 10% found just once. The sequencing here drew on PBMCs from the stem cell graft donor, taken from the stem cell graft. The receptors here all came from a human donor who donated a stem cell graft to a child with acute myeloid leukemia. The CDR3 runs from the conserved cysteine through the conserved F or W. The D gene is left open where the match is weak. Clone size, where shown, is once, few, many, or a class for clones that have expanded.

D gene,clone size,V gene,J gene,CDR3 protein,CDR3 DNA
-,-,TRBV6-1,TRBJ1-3,CASSPSGPSSGNTIYF,TGTGCCAGCAGTCCATCGGGACCAAGCTCTGGAAACACCATATATTTT
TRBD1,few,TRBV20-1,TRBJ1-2,CSASMVSQGAYGYTF,TGCAGTGCTAGCATGGTTTCTCAGGGGGCGTATGGCTACACCTTC
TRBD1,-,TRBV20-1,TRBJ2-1,CSAPDRDRGYNEQFF,TGCAGTGCTCCCGACCGGGACAGGGGGTACAATGAGCAGTTCTTC
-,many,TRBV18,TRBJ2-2,CASSPYTGELFF,TGTGCCAGCAGTCCTTACACCGGGGAGCTGTTTTTT
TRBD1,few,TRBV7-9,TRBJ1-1,CATQGQENNEAFF,TGTGCCACCCAGGGACAGGAAAACAATGAAGCTTTCTTT
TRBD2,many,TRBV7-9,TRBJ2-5,CASSSRAGTETQYF,TGTGCCAGCAGCTCAAGAGCGGGGACAGAGACCCAGTACTTC
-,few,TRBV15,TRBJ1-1,CATSSPLNTEAFF,TGTGCCACCAGCTCCCCTTTGAACACTGAAGCTTTCTTT
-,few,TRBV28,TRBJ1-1,CASSLLAAQGAFF,TGTGCCAGCAGTTTATTGGCGGCCCAGGGAGCTTTCTTT
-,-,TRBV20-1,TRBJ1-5,CSASFSSLGNQPQHF,TGCAGTGCCTCCTTTTCCAGCCTTGGAAATCAGCCCCAGCATTTT
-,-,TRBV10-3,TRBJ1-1,CAISELRLRDRTEAFF,TGTGCCATCAGTGAGTTGCGGCTCCGGGATCGCACTGAAGCTTTCTTT
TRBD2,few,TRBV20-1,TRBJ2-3,CSARLSWASGADTQYF,TGCAGTGCTAGGCTTAGTTGGGCTAGCGGGGCAGATACGCAGTATTTT
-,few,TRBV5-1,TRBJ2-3,CASSLSFPSASSTDTQYF,TGCGCCAGCAGCCTAAGTTTCCCTAGCGCGTCTAGCACAGATACGCAGTATTTT
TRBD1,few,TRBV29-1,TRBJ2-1,CSATGGWYNEQFF,TGCAGCGCAACAGGGGGATGGTACAATGAGCAGTTCTTC
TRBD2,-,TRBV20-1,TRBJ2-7,CGISGIGEGEQYF,TGCGGTATTAGCGGGATAGGTGAGGGCGAGCAGTACTTC
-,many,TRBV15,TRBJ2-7,CATSPGSRTVSYEQYF,TGTGCCACCAGCCCAGGCAGTCGGACAGTCTCCTACGAGCAGTACTTC
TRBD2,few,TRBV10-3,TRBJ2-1,CAPRGRTSGSDEQFF,TGTGCCCCCAGAGGGAGGACTAGCGGGAGCGATGAGCAGTTCTTC
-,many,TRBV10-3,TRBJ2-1,CAIRPGDSGNEQFF,TGTGCCATCAGGCCAGGCGATAGCGGCAATGAGCAGTTCTTC
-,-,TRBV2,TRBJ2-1,CASIETGLTGEQFF,TGTGCCAGCATAGAGACAGGCCTTACGGGTGAGCAGTTCTTC
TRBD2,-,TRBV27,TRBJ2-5,CASSLRRLAGGTQYF,TGTGCCAGCAGTTTACGCCGACTAGCGGGAGGGACCCAGTACTTC
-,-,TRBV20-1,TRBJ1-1,CSASRQPTANTEAFF,TGCAGTGCTAGTCGACAGCCGACAGCGAACACTGAAGCTTTCTTT
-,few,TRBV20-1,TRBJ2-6,CSANGANGLTF,TGCAGTGCTAATGGGGCCAACGGCCTGACTTTC
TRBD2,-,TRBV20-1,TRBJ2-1,CSARDSRGRGHREQFF,TGCAGTGCTAGAGACTCACGCGGGAGGGGTCATCGAGAGCAGTTCTTC
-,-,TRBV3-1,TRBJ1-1,CASSRLGNTEAFF,TGTGCCAGCAGCCGCCTGGGGAACACTGAAGCTTTCTTT
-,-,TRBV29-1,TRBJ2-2,CSVERGTNTGELFF,TGCAGCGTTGAGCGGGGAACCAACACCGGGGAGCTGTTTTTT
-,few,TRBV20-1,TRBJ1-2,CSARDLVTNYGYTF,TGCAGTGCTAGAGACCTAGTTACTAACTATGGCTACACCTTC
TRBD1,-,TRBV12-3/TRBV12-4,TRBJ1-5,CASSDRTGRDSNQPQHF,TGTGCCAGCAGTGACCGGACAGGGAGGGACAGCAATCAGCCCCAGCATTTT
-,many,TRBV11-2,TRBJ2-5,CASSQRETQYF,TGTGCCAGCAGCCAACGGGAGACCCAGTACTTC